The rows below give T cell receptor beta chains drawn from one sample of a study of T-cell reconstitution after alpha-beta-depleted transplantation in children. TCRdb passed the PCR reads through MiXCR, listing each CDR3 protein once. The table lists about 540,000 distinct CDR3 sequences, around 18% of them singletons. The sample in question was PBMCs from the stem cell graft donor, obtained from the stem cell graft. Receptors originate from a human donor who donated a stem cell graft to a child with acute lymphoblastic leukemia. Each CDR3 is given with its conserved first and last residue. Fields, in order: V gene, clone size, J gene, D gene, CDR3 protein, CDR3 DNA. D genes are given only for firm matches. Not all rows give a size; the values are once, few, many and, for expanded clones, a class.

TRBV12-3/TRBV12-4,.,TRBJ2-1,TRBD1,CASSFGSGGFYNEQFF,TGTGCCAGCAGTTTCGGGTCAGGGGGCTTCTACAATGAGCAGTTCTTC
TRBV20-1,.,TRBJ1-5,.,CSASPAPYSNQPQHF,TGCAGTGCTAGTCCGGCACCATATAGCAATCAGCCCCAGCATTTT
TRBV3-1,few,TRBJ2-2,.,CASSPAQPITGELFF,TGTGCCAGCAGCCCTGCCCAACCAATCACCGGGGAGCTGTTTTTT
TRBV5-8,many,TRBJ2-6,.,CASSLGFSGANVLTF,TGTGCCAGCAGCTTGGGATTCTCTGGGGCCAACGTCCTGACTTTC
TRBV29-1,few,TRBJ2-4,TRBD1,CSASERQGEDIQYF,TGCAGCGCCTCGGAGAGACAGGGGGAAGACATTCAGTACTTC
TRBV28,.,TRBJ2-1,.,CASSLLMPGHEQFF,TGTGCCAGCAGTCTCCTCATGCCGGGACATGAGCAGTTCTTC
TRBV7-3,.,TRBJ1-2,.,CASSTGVGGYTF,TGTGCCAGCAGTACCGGGGTGGGGGGCTACACCTTC
TRBV6-4,few,TRBJ1-2,.,CASSDGGEGDGYTF,TGTGCCAGCAGTGACGGGGGAGAAGGGGATGGCTACACCTTC
TRBV7-6,few,TRBJ1-2,TRBD1,CASSPPLGTATF,TGTGCCAGCAGCCCCCCCCTAGGGACAGCTACCTTC
TRBV6-1,many,TRBJ2-2,.,CASADLNTGELFF,TGTGCCAGCGCGGACTTGAACACCGGGGAGCTGTTTTTT
TRBV7-9,few,TRBJ2-1,TRBD2,CASSRTSVDEQFF,TGTGCCAGCAGCAGGACTAGCGTCGATGAGCAGTTCTTC
TRBV7-8,.,TRBJ2-7,.,CASSPRWGHAYEQYF,TGTGCCAGCAGCCCCCGTTGGGGCCACGCGTACGAGCAGTACTTC
TRBV10-3,few,TRBJ1-1,.,CATRGGTEAFF,TGTGCCACTCGGGGCGGCACTGAAGCTTTCTTT
TRBV6-1,many,TRBJ2-7,TRBD1,CASSRQGVPYEQYF,TGTGCCAGCAGTAGGCAGGGGGTGCCCTACGAGCAGTACTTC
TRBV7-2,.,TRBJ2-3,TRBD2,CASSDPRTSGKTDTQYF,TGTGCCAGCAGCGACCCTCGGACTAGCGGGAAAACAGATACGCAGTATTTT
TRBV27,.,TRBJ2-1,.,CASSPGVAAYNEQFF,TGTGCCAGCAGTCCCGGGGTAGCGGCCTACAATGAGCAGTTCTTC
TRBV7-8,.,TRBJ2-1,TRBD1,CASSSRDRVLYNEQFF,TGTGCCAGCAGCTCCCGGGACAGGGTCCTCTACAATGAGCAGTTCTTC
TRBV9,.,TRBJ1-1,.,CASSGHAAEAFF,TGTGCCAGCAGCGGTCATGCGGCTGAAGCTTTCTTT
TRBV11-1,few,TRBJ1-5,TRBD1,CASSLVRQGANSNQPQHF,TGTGCCAGCAGCTTAGTACGACAGGGGGCCAATAGCAATCAGCCCCAGCATTTT
TRBV7-9,few,TRBJ1-2,.,CASRWKPPGPQNYGYTF,TGTGCCAGCAGGTGGAAGCCACCGGGACCGCAGAACTATGGCTACACCTTC
TRBV5-1,.,TRBJ1-4,.,CASSFLQGQEKLFF,TGCGCCAGCAGCTTCCTACAGGGACAAGAAAAACTGTTTTTT
TRBV5-1,few,TRBJ2-7,.,CASSLGPYGRNEQYF,TGCGCCAGCAGCTTGGGGCCCTACGGCAGGAACGAGCAGTACTTC
TRBV27,many,TRBJ1-4,.,CASSPTGTNEKLFF,TGTGCCAGCAGCCCAACGGGGACGAATGAAAAACTGTTTTTT
TRBV13,few,TRBJ2-7,.,CASSLRATSSYEQYF,TGTGCCAGCAGCCTTCGGGCCACCAGCTCCTACGAGCAGTACTTC
TRBV4-1,few,TRBJ2-5,.,CASSQKQGGYEETQYF,TGCGCCAGCAGCCAGAAACAGGGAGGGTATGAAGAGACCCAGTACTTC
TRBV29-1,many,TRBJ2-5,.,CSVWLAETQYF,TGCAGCGTTTGGCTAGCGGAGACCCAGTACTTC
TRBV7-9,few,TRBJ2-7,.,CASSLPFDDLGEQYF,TGTGCCAGCAGCCTGCCCTTCGACGACCTGGGGGAGCAGTACTTC
TRBV7-3,.,TRBJ2-6,TRBD2,CASSSQRGLAGGSGANVLTF,TGTGCCAGCAGCTCCCAACGGGGACTAGCGGGAGGCTCTGGGGCCAACGTCCTGACTTTC
TRBV29-1,.,TRBJ2-1,.,CSVVAAYNEQFF,TGCAGCGTTGTTGCGGCTTACAATGAGCAGTTCTTC
TRBV20-1,many,TRBJ1-1,TRBD1,CSARGEGGDTEAFF,TGCAGTGCTAGAGGGGAAGGGGGCGACACTGAAGCTTTCTTT
TRBV27,.,TRBJ1-5,TRBD1,CASSSRQGWNNQPQHF,TGTGCCAGCAGTAGCAGACAGGGGTGGAACAATCAGCCCCAGCATTTT
TRBV5-8,.,TRBJ1-4,.,CASSFVGRRNEKLFF,TGTGCCAGCAGCTTTGTGGGGCGGAGGAATGAAAAACTGTTTTTT
TRBV12-5,few,TRBJ2-1,TRBD2,CASGLAGLPDTNEQFF,TGTGCTAGTGGTTTGGCGGGACTACCGGACACCAATGAGCAGTTCTTC
TRBV4-2,few,TRBJ2-1,.,CASSQAPLADEQFF,TGTGCCAGCAGCCAAGCCCCCCTCGCCGATGAGCAGTTCTTC
TRBV9,.,TRBJ1-2,TRBD1,CASSAGQANYGYTF,TGTGCCAGCAGCGCGGGACAGGCTAACTATGGCTACACCTTC
TRBV12-3/TRBV12-4,.,TRBJ2-5,.,CASRLAAGVETQYF,TGTGCCAGCCGGTTAGCGGCAGGGGTGGAGACCCAGTACTTC
TRBV12-3/TRBV12-4,once,TRBJ2-1,TRBD2,CASSPPTSGRFDEQFF,TGTGCCAGCAGTCCCCCGACTAGCGGGAGGTTTGATGAGCAGTTCTTC
TRBV5-4,few,TRBJ2-3,TRBD2,CASSYEGTSGSLFSDTQYF,TGTGCCAGCAGCTATGAGGGGACTAGCGGGAGTCTTTTTTCAGATACGCAGTATTTT
TRBV5-1,.,TRBJ1-1,TRBD1,CASSWATGDTEAFF,TGCGCCAGCAGCTGGGCAACAGGGGACACTGAAGCTTTCTTT
TRBV27,.,TRBJ2-7,.,CASSSIGPVSYEQYF,TGTGCCAGCAGTTCCATCGGACCCGTCTCCTACGAGCAGTACTTC
TRBV5-1,few,TRBJ2-3,.,CASSSNRDLSTTDTQYF,TGCGCCAGCAGCTCCAATAGGGACTTAAGTACCACAGATACGCAGTATTTT
TRBV9,few,TRBJ2-5,.,CASSVGSLQETQYF,TGTGCCAGCAGCGTAGGGAGCCTCCAAGAGACCCAGTACTTC